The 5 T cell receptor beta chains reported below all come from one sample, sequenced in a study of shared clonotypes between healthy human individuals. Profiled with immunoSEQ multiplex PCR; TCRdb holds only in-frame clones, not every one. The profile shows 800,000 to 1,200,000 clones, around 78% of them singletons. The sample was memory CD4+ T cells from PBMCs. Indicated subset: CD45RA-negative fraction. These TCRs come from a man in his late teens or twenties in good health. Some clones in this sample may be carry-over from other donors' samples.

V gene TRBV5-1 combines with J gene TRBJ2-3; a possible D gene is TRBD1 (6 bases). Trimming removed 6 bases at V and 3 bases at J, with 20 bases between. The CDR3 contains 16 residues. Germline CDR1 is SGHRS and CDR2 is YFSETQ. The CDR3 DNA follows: TGCGCCAGCAACGAAAGAGTAGGGGGATTGACAGATACGCAGTATTTT. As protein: CASNERVGGLTDTQYF.

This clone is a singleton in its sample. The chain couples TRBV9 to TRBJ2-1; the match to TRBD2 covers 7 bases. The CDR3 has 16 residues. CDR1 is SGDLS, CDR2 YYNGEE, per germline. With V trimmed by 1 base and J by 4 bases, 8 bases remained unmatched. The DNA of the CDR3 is TGTGCCAGCAGCGTACGAAGCGGGGACGGGTACAATGAGCAGTTCTTC. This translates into CASSVRSGDGYNEQFF.

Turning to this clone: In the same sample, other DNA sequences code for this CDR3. Here the CDR3 reads CASSSRQGLNEKLFF. In DNA form, the CDR3 reads TGTGCCAGCAGTTCCCGACAGGGACTGAATGAAAAACTGTTTTTT. This chain joins TRBV28 and TRBJ1-4; 7 bases align to TRBD1. CDR1 is MDHEN and CDR2 is SYDVKM in the germline V gene. The CDR3 sequence is 15 residues long. V shed 4 bases and J 5 bases; nucleotides not matched to a gene: 7.

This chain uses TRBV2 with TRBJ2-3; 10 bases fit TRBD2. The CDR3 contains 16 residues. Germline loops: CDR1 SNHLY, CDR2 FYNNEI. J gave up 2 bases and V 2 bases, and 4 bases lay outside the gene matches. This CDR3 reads CASSEQLAGTTDTQYF. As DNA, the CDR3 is TGTGCCAGCAGTGAACAACTAGCGGGAACCACAGATACGCAGTATTTT.

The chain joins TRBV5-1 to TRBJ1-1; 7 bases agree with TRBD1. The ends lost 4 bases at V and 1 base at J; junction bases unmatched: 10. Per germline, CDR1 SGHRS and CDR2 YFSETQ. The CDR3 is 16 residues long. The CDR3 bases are TGCGCCAGCAGCCCCCGACAGGGCGGGCGGAACACTGAAGCTTTCTTT. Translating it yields CASSPRQGGRNTEAFF.